This TCR beta chain came from a study of T cells after posttransplantation cyclophosphamide. The germline V gene has CDR1 SNHLY and CDR2 FYNNEI. The length of the CDR3 is 15 residues. Trimming stripped 1 base from V and 2 bases from J, with 9 bases between. Cells defined as naive were viable CD3+CD4+ or CD3+CD8+ and CCR7+CD45RA+CD45RO-CD95-CD27+CD28+. Profiling relied on immunoSEQ multiplex PCR, and the TCRdb table lists in-frame clones only, not all of them. The sample holds about 22,000 clones, approximately 97% seen once. The TCR sequence derives from a man in his fifties or sixties in good health, CMV-negative, and a related stem cell transplant donor. Sequencing was carried out using naive CD4+ T cells sorted from PBMCs. The V call is TRBV2, the J call TRBJ1-5, with a possible D match to TRBD1 (6 bases). CDR3 amino acids: CASSEGTAGNQPQHF. The CDR3 region has the DNA TGTGCCAGCAGTGAAGGGACAGCGGGCAATCAGCCCCAGCATTTT.